These T cell receptor beta chains were read from a single sample in a study of neurological immune-mediated disorders. TCRdb used MiXCR to reprocess the 5' RACE reads, holding one entry per CDR3 protein. The sample contains tens of thousands of distinct CDR3 sequences, around 3.5% of which appear only once. Sequencing used PBMCs. These receptor sequences come from a man aged 60-69 years with multiple sclerosis. CDR3s include the opening cysteine and the closing phenylalanine or tryptophan. Each record gives: CDR3 DNA, CDR3 protein, D gene, V gene, J gene, clone size, CDR3 length. D genes are given only for firm matches. Clone size is not always given. Where it is, it says once, few, many or a class for expanded clones.

CDR3 DNA: TGCGCCAGCAGCTTGGCGCTATTACCCGGGGAGCTGTTTTTT; CDR3 protein: CASSLALLPGELFF; D gene: .; V gene: TRBV5-1; J gene: TRBJ2-2; clone size: many; CDR3 length: 14
CDR3 DNA: TGTGCCAGCAGCTTAGATACACAGAATCAGCCCCAGCATTTT; CDR3 protein: CASSLDTQNQPQHF; D gene: .; V gene: TRBV11-2; J gene: TRBJ1-5; clone size: many; CDR3 length: 14
CDR3 DNA: TGTGCCAGCAGCCCCACAACCTACGAGCAGTACTTC; CDR3 protein: CASSPTTYEQYF; D gene: .; V gene: TRBV7-2; J gene: TRBJ2-7; clone size: few; CDR3 length: 12
CDR3 DNA: TGCGCCAGCAGCTCGTGGGACTCAAATTCACCCCTCCACTTT; CDR3 protein: CASSSWDSNSPLHF; D gene: .; V gene: TRBV5-1; J gene: TRBJ1-6; clone size: many; CDR3 length: 14
CDR3 DNA: TGCAGTGCTACCTCACACCGGCCGGGGCCTAGCACAGATACGCAGTATTTT; CDR3 protein: CSATSHRPGPSTDTQYF; D gene: .; V gene: TRBV20-1; J gene: TRBJ2-3; clone size: many; CDR3 length: 17
CDR3 DNA: TGTGCCAGCAGTTTAGGAGGGACTAGCGGCTCCTACGAGCAGTACTTC; CDR3 protein: CASSLGGTSGSYEQYF; D gene: TRBD2; V gene: TRBV12-3/TRBV12-4; J gene: TRBJ2-7; clone size: few; CDR3 length: 16
CDR3 DNA: TGTGCCAGCAGCTTAGACCGGGACGCGTTCTACACCTTC; CDR3 protein: CASSLDRDAFYTF; D gene: .; V gene: TRBV7-8; J gene: TRBJ1-2; clone size: many; CDR3 length: 13
CDR3 DNA: TGTGCCAGTATGCGGAGTGACTATGGCTACACCTTC; CDR3 protein: CASMRSDYGYTF; D gene: .; V gene: TRBV19; J gene: TRBJ1-2; clone size: many; CDR3 length: 12
CDR3 DNA: TGTGCCAGCAGCTTGGCCGCCTCTTCCGGGACAGGAGTATTC; CDR3 protein: CASSLAASSGTGVF; D gene: TRBD1; V gene: TRBV5-5; J gene: TRBJ2-7; clone size: few; CDR3 length: 14
CDR3 DNA: TGCGCCAGCAGCGACTTCCGGTGGGACACTGAAGCTTTCTTT; CDR3 protein: CASSDFRWDTEAFF; D gene: .; V gene: TRBV5-1; J gene: TRBJ1-1; clone size: many; CDR3 length: 14
CDR3 DNA: TGTGCCAGCAGCTTAGCGCGGGGGCTTAATGCAGATACGCAGTATTTT; CDR3 protein: CASSLARGLNADTQYF; D gene: .; V gene: TRBV7-9; J gene: TRBJ2-3; clone size: many; CDR3 length: 16
CDR3 DNA: TGCGCCAGCAGCTTGGCAGGAGATGCCTACAATGAGCAGTTCTTC; CDR3 protein: CASSLAGDAYNEQFF; D gene: .; V gene: TRBV5-1; J gene: TRBJ2-1; clone size: many; CDR3 length: 15
CDR3 DNA: TGCGCCAGCAGCCGTGGTGGGGTCACTGAAGCTTTCTTT; CDR3 protein: CASSRGGVTEAFF; D gene: .; V gene: TRBV4-1; J gene: TRBJ1-1; clone size: many; CDR3 length: 13
CDR3 DNA: TGTGCCAGCAGCCAAGGGTTCTGGTCCCACTCCTACGAGCAGTACTTC; CDR3 protein: CASSQGFWSHSYEQYF; D gene: .; V gene: TRBV14; J gene: TRBJ2-7; clone size: .; CDR3 length: 16
CDR3 DNA: TGTGCCAGCAGCTTGAACAGGGCTGTGGATGAGCAGTTCTTC; CDR3 protein: CASSLNRAVDEQFF; D gene: .; V gene: TRBV7-2; J gene: TRBJ2-1; clone size: many; CDR3 length: 14
CDR3 DNA: TGTGCCAGCAGCCCTGACTGGGGGGAGACCCAGTACTTC; CDR3 protein: CASSPDWGETQYF; D gene: .; V gene: TRBV3-1; J gene: TRBJ2-5; clone size: few; CDR3 length: 13
CDR3 DNA: TGCAGTGCTACCTATGACAGGGTTTTGTCTGAGCAGTACTTC; CDR3 protein: CSATYDRVLSEQYF; D gene: TRBD1; V gene: TRBV20-1; J gene: TRBJ2-7; clone size: many; CDR3 length: 14
CDR3 DNA: TGCGCCAGCAGCTTTTCCGGGGGCAAGAACACTGAAGCTTTCTTT; CDR3 protein: CASSFSGGKNTEAFF; D gene: .; V gene: TRBV5-1; J gene: TRBJ1-1; clone size: few; CDR3 length: 15
CDR3 DNA: TGCGCCAGCAGCTTGGAGTGGGGGCACACTGAAGCTTTCTTT; CDR3 protein: CASSLEWGHTEAFF; D gene: .; V gene: TRBV5-1; J gene: TRBJ1-1; clone size: many; CDR3 length: 14
CDR3 DNA: TGTGCCAGCAGCCAAGACCTCACGTGGGCCAACGTCCTGACTTTC; CDR3 protein: CASSQDLTWANVLTF; D gene: .; V gene: TRBV4-2; J gene: TRBJ2-6; clone size: many; CDR3 length: 15
CDR3 DNA: TGTGCCATCAGTGTGGGAGGACAACTTGAGCAGTACTTC; CDR3 protein: CAISVGGQLEQYF; D gene: .; V gene: TRBV10-3; J gene: TRBJ2-7; clone size: .; CDR3 length: 13
CDR3 DNA: TGTGCCACCAGTGATTTGGGACAGCACCTCCACTTT; CDR3 protein: CATSDLGQHLHF; D gene: .; V gene: TRBV24-1; J gene: TRBJ1-6; clone size: many; CDR3 length: 12
CDR3 DNA: TGCGCCAGCAGCTCGGGAACGGGACAGGGCAATGAAAAACTGTTTTTT; CDR3 protein: CASSSGTGQGNEKLFF; D gene: TRBD1; V gene: TRBV5-1; J gene: TRBJ1-4; clone size: many; CDR3 length: 16
CDR3 DNA: TGCAGTGCTTCCCCGGGACCCTCGCGTTCCGAGCAGTACTTC; CDR3 protein: CSASPGPSRSEQYF; D gene: .; V gene: TRBV20-1; J gene: TRBJ2-7; clone size: many; CDR3 length: 14
CDR3 DNA: TGTGCCAGCATCCGGAGCTCTGGAAACACCATATATTTT; CDR3 protein: CASIRSSGNTIYF; D gene: .; V gene: TRBV7-9; J gene: TRBJ1-3; clone size: many; CDR3 length: 13
CDR3 DNA: TGTGTCAGCAGCCAAGGTGCAGCGGCCGGAAACACCATATATTTT; CDR3 protein: CVSSQGAAAGNTIYF; D gene: .; V gene: TRBV3-1; J gene: TRBJ1-3; clone size: .; CDR3 length: 15
CDR3 DNA: TGTGCCAGCAGCCCAGACCTCGGGCAGGGGGCTTATGAGCAGTACTTC; CDR3 protein: CASSPDLGQGAYEQYF; D gene: TRBD1; V gene: TRBV7-6; J gene: TRBJ2-7; clone size: many; CDR3 length: 16
CDR3 DNA: TGCAGCGTTGGTCGGTTGTTGAGTACCAGCAATGAGCAGTTCTTC; CDR3 protein: CSVGRLLSTSNEQFF; D gene: .; V gene: TRBV29-1; J gene: TRBJ2-1; clone size: many; CDR3 length: 15
CDR3 DNA: TGCAGCGTCATGGGCGGACAGGGGGTTGACGAGCAGTACTTC; CDR3 protein: CSVMGGQGVDEQYF; D gene: TRBD1; V gene: TRBV29-1; J gene: TRBJ2-7; clone size: medium-sized; CDR3 length: 14
CDR3 DNA: TGTGCCAGCAGTTTAGGGGAGGCTCGCTACAATGAGCAGTTCTTC; CDR3 protein: CASSLGEARYNEQFF; D gene: .; V gene: TRBV27; J gene: TRBJ2-1; clone size: many; CDR3 length: 15
CDR3 DNA: TGTGCCAGCAGCCTACCCCCGGGACAGGCAGGCTATGGCTACACCTTC; CDR3 protein: CASSLPPGQAGYGYTF; D gene: .; V gene: TRBV21-1; J gene: TRBJ1-2; clone size: few; CDR3 length: 16
CDR3 DNA: TGCGCCAGCAGTGAGTCCGGGACAGGGGGCCCGAACACCGGGGAGCTGTTTTTT; CDR3 protein: CASSESGTGGPNTGELFF; D gene: TRBD1; V gene: TRBV10-2; J gene: TRBJ2-2; clone size: many; CDR3 length: 18
CDR3 DNA: TGCAGCGTTGAGTCCGAGAGCTCCTACAATGAGCAGTTCTTC; CDR3 protein: CSVESESSYNEQFF; D gene: .; V gene: TRBV29-1; J gene: TRBJ2-1; clone size: few; CDR3 length: 14
CDR3 DNA: TGTGCCAGCTCACGGCCGGGGGTGAGCGGCTACACCTTC; CDR3 protein: CASSRPGVSGYTF; D gene: .; V gene: TRBV18; J gene: TRBJ1-2; clone size: many; CDR3 length: 13
CDR3 DNA: TGTGCCAGCAGTGAACTCCAGGGAGACACCGGGGAGCTGTTTTTT; CDR3 protein: CASSELQGDTGELFF; D gene: .; V gene: TRBV6-1; J gene: TRBJ2-2; clone size: many; CDR3 length: 15
CDR3 DNA: TGTGCCAGCAGTGAAGGTGTAGCCGTGGTTCCCACTACAGATACGCAGTATTTT; CDR3 protein: CASSEGVAVVPTTDTQYF; D gene: .; V gene: TRBV6-1; J gene: TRBJ2-3; clone size: many; CDR3 length: 18
CDR3 DNA: TGTGCCACCAGCATGGACCCGCTTGGGTTCATTCAGTACTTC; CDR3 protein: CATSMDPLGFIQYF; D gene: .; V gene: TRBV15; J gene: TRBJ2-4; clone size: many; CDR3 length: 14
CDR3 DNA: TGCGCCAGCAGCTTCGCTGGTGGGTACACTGAAGCTTTCTTT; CDR3 protein: CASSFAGGYTEAFF; D gene: .; V gene: TRBV5-1; J gene: TRBJ1-1; clone size: .; CDR3 length: 14
CDR3 DNA: TGCAGTGCTAGGGCGACGACTCTAGCGGGAGGTTTCCTTAATGAGCAGTTCTTC; CDR3 protein: CSARATTLAGGFLNEQFF; D gene: TRBD2; V gene: TRBV20-1; J gene: TRBJ2-1; clone size: many; CDR3 length: 18
CDR3 DNA: TGCGCCAGCAGCTTACTTTCCGGAAACACCATATATTTT; CDR3 protein: CASSLLSGNTIYF; D gene: .; V gene: TRBV5-1; J gene: TRBJ1-3; clone size: many; CDR3 length: 13
CDR3 DNA: TGCGCCAGCAGCTTCGCCGGGGACAGCTCTAACTATGGCTACACCTTC; CDR3 protein: CASSFAGDSSNYGYTF; D gene: TRBD1; V gene: TRBV5-1; J gene: TRBJ1-2; clone size: .; CDR3 length: 16
CDR3 DNA: TGCAGTGCTGTACAGGGAGCGCAGTACTTC; CDR3 protein: CSAVQGAQYF; D gene: .; V gene: TRBV20-1; J gene: TRBJ2-7; clone size: many; CDR3 length: 10
CDR3 DNA: TGTGCCAGCAGCTTAATGCACATAGCCAAAAACATTCAGTACTTC; CDR3 protein: CASSLMHIAKNIQYF; D gene: .; V gene: TRBV7-2; J gene: TRBJ2-4; clone size: many; CDR3 length: 15